This TCR beta chain was retrieved from a study of PD-1 blockade in classical Hodgkin lymphoma. General study results and limits: Patients with a complete response exhibited baseline diversity comparable to newly diagnosed patients. TCR diversity at baseline was reported to be reduced in newly diagnosed patients relative to healthy donors. With CD4+ cells, TCR diversity rose significantly by C4D1, but not with CD8+ cells.

Clones were sequenced by immunoSEQ multiplex PCR, and TCRdb holds only the in-frame ones, with some missing. The table has some 60,000 clones, 75% to 90% seen once. Relapse was seen in all patients after autologous stem cell transplantation, and brentuximab vedotin exposure was variable. This clone was picked up one time. Its target is not known. Trimming removed 4 bases at V and 10 bases at J, with 12 bases between. Per germline, CDR1 SGDLS and CDR2 YYNGEE. CDR3 size: 13 residues. This receptor was taken from a human donor with classical Hodgkin lymphoma. Sequencing used peripheral blood mononuclear cells (PBMCs), obtained at baseline. This chain uses TRBV9 with TRBJ1-6; D gene unclear. CDR3 DNA sequence: TGTGCCAGCAGCCCCCGCCCCTGGTCACCCCTCCACTTT. Amino acids: CASSPRPWSPLHF. Combining the CDR3 with reference TRBV9 and TRBJ1-6 gives the whole variable domain DSGVTQTPKHLITATGQRVTLRCSPRSGDLSVYWYQQSLDQGLQFLIQYYNGEERAKGNILERFSAQQFPDLHSELNLSSLELGDSALYFCASSPRPWSPLHFGNGTRLTVT.